A single sample is the source of the 24 T cell receptor beta chains below, sequenced in a study of long-term antiretroviral therapy in people with HIV. Survey-level immunoSEQ v3.0 assays were run. Sequenced by immunoSEQ multiplex PCR; TCRdb stores in-frame clones only, minus some. The table lists 9,000 or so clones, over 65% of them singletons, with around a quarter in the top ten. Sequenced material: unsorted PBMCs, taken 0.6 years before starting antiretroviral therapy. These receptor sequences come from a man in his forties with HIV.

This sequence joins TRBV28 and TRBJ1-2, with TRBD1 matching over 8 bases. Germline V gives CDR1 MDHEN, CDR2 SYDVKM. With 2 bases clipped from V and 8 bases from J, the junction kept 16 bases outside the gene matches. This CDR3 is built from 17 residues. The CDR3 DNA sequence: TGTGCCAGCAGTTTAGCGGGGACAGGTGACTCGGGATGGGGCTACACCTTC. As protein: CASSLAGTGDSGWGYTF.

V gene TRBV19 combines with J gene TRBJ2-1; perhaps TRBD1 as D (6 bases). The CDR3 sequence is 15 residues long. From germline, CDR1 is LNHDA and CDR2 SQIVND (reference sequence). The ends were cut back, 5 bases at V and 7 bases at J, with 18 bases in the middle. CDR3: CASSLQGPGWNEQFF. The CDR3 nucleotides read TGTGCCAGTAGTTTACAGGGTCCAGGATGGAATGAGCAGTTCTTC.

This chain connects TRBV14 to TRBJ2-3, with a tentative D call TRBD2 (5 bases). The germline V and J ends were trimmed by 2 bases and 0 bases, with 18 bases remaining between them. In germline, CDR1 is SGHDN, CDR2 FVKESK. This CDR3 spans 18 amino acids. The CDR3 coding sequence is TGTGCCAGCAGCCAACCATCTACTAGAGCTTATAGCACAGATACGCAGTATTTT. This codes for CASSQPSTRAYSTDTQYF.

The CDR3, as DNA: TGTGCCCTCCGACGAGACACTGAAGCTTTCTTT. It yields the protein CALRRDTEAFF. The rearrangement links TRBV11-1 to TRBJ1-1, with no clear D. Germline CDR1 SGHAT, CDR2 FQDESV (reference sequence). CDR3 length: 11 amino acids. Trimming stripped 11 bases from V and 3 bases from J, with 10 bases between.

This clone was counted only a few times. The V gene is TRBV19, the J gene TRBJ1-6, with TRBD1 as a possible D gene (5 bases). The CDR3 contains 15 residues. V lost 7 bases to trimming and J lost 7 bases, with 17 bases between them. In germline, CDR1 is LNHDA, CDR2 SQIVND (reference sequence). CDR3 in amino acids: CASTLHGTLNSPLHF. CDR3 DNA: TGTGCCAGTACCCTTCACGGGACCCTAAATTCACCCCTCCACTTT.

This clone was found a few times. The chain is built from TRBV7-9 and TRBJ1-1, with 7 bases identical to TRBD1. Germline CDR1 and CDR2: SEHNR and FQNEAQ (reference sequence). The CDR3 loop spans 14 amino acids. Germline trimming cut 3 bases from V and 4 bases from J; bases unmatched to any gene: 5. CDR3 sequence (DNA): TGTGCCAGCAGCTTCGACAGGGCGGGCACTGAAGCTTTCTTT. The encoded protein is CASSFDRAGTEAFF.

On this clone: At one end, the junction sequence differs from germline, possibly due to a read error. The V gene is TRBV2, the J gene TRBJ2-3; 10 nucleotides align to TRBD2. This CDR3 has 18 residues. Germline V CDR1 and CDR2: SNHLY, FYNNEI. The CDR3 region is CASSKAPLAGEGTDTQYF. The CDR3 DNA is TGTGCCAGCAGTAAAGCGCCTCTAGCGGGGGAGGGCACAGATACGCAGTATTTT.

The genes are TRBV4-2 and TRBJ2-1, with unresolved D. Germline CDR1 reads LGHNA; CDR2 reads YNFKEQ. CDR3 length: 10 amino acids. Trimming removed 3 bases at V and 9 bases at J, with 3 bases between. CDR3 protein: CASSHPEQFF. CDR3 DNA sequence: TGTGCCAGCAGCCATCCTGAGCAGTTCTTC.

This chain uses TRBV27 with TRBJ2-7, with D uncertain. The germline CDR1 and CDR2 sequences are MNHEY and SMNVEV (reference sequence). Trimming left V 0 bases short and J 0 bases short, with 12 bases between. The CDR3 totals 16 residues. CDR3 sequence: CASSLSLGEISYEQYF. CDR3 DNA sequence: TGTGCCAGCAGTTTATCGTTGGGCGAGATCTCCTACGAGCAGTACTTC.

This clone was seen only a few times. J is TRBJ2-7 and V is TRBV19, with 9 bases fitting TRBD1. The CDR3 has 15 residues. CDR1 and CDR2 from the germline V gene are LNHDA and SQIVND (reference sequence). Losses at the gene ends were 3 bases for V and 4 bases for J; bases not matched to a gene: 7. In nucleotides, the CDR3 is TGTGCCAGTAGTATCGGGACAGGGCCGAAGTACGAGCAGTACTTC. The encoded protein is CASSIGTGPKYEQYF. Drawing the rest from reference TRBV19 and TRBJ2-7, the complete variable domain is DGGITQSPKYLFRKEGQNVTLSCEQNLNHDAMYWYRQDPGQGLRLIYYSQIVNDFQKGDIAEGYSVSREKKESFPLTVTSAQKNPTAFYLCASSIGTGPKYEQYFGPGTRLTVT.

This chain links TRBV19 with TRBJ2-1; D ambiguous. Germline-derived CDR1 and CDR2 are LNHDA and SQIVND (reference sequence). Trimming took 5 bases from V and 12 from J, leaving 20 bases between them. The CDR3 extends over 14 amino acids. The CDR3 region is CASSPRGAYTGQFF. The DNA for the CDR3 is TGTGCCAGTAGTCCTCGTGGAGCGTACACTGGGCAGTTCTTC.

The V gene is TRBV30, the J gene TRBJ2-7, with 8 positions matching TRBD1. Unmatched junction bases numbered 2, after V lost 4 bases and J lost 6 bases. The germline V gene encodes CDR1 GTSNPN and CDR2 SVGIG (reference sequence). The CDR3 spans 11 residues. This CDR3 reads CAWMTGVEQYF. DNA for the CDR3: TGTGCCTGGATGACAGGGGTCGAGCAGTACTTC. The full variable domain, rest sourced from reference TRBV30 and TRBJ2-7, is SQTIHQWPATLVQPVGSPLSLECTVEGTSNPNLYWYRQAAGRGLQLLFYSVGIGQISSEVPQNLSASRPQDRQFILSSKKLLLSDSGFYLCAWMTGVEQYFGPGTRLTVT.

This chain connects TRBV2 to TRBJ1-1, with 10 positions matching TRBD1. The CDR3 extends over 14 amino acids. Trimming removed 7 bases from V and 5 bases from J; junction bases left unmatched: 7. CDR1 SNHLY and CDR2 FYNNEI come from the germline V gene. CDR3 protein: CASNWDRGGTEAFF. CDR3 bases: TGTGCCAGCAATTGGGACAGGGGAGGAACTGAAGCTTTCTTT.

In its sample, this clone was seen a few times. V is TRBV6-1 and J is TRBJ1-6; D remains ambiguous. The CDR3 has 15 residues. V shed 3 bases and J shed 0 bases, with 6 bases lying between them. Germline V lookup: CDR1 MNHNS, CDR2 SASEGT. The CDR3 spells CASSDRHSYNSPLHF. The CDR3 DNA sequence: TGTGCCAGCAGTGACAGGCACTCCTATAATTCACCCCTCCACTTT.

This chain connects TRBV4-1 to TRBJ2-3; TRBD2 matches at 12 bases. The CDR3 is made up of 15 amino acids. V lost 4 bases to trimming and J lost 4 bases; unmatched junction nucleotides: 3. Germline V lookup: CDR1 MGHRA, CDR2 YSYEKL. The CDR3: CASSPTSGGPDTQYF. In DNA, the CDR3 is TGCGCCAGCAGCCCGACTAGCGGGGGCCCAGATACGCAGTATTTT.

The chain joins TRBV9 to TRBJ2-3; D is possibly TRBD2 (6 bases). This CDR3 comprises 14 residues. The germline V gene has CDR1 SGDLS and CDR2 YYNGEE. V lost 5 bases and J 0 bases, leaving 10 bases between the germline ends. In DNA form, the CDR3 reads TGTGCCAGCAGGGCCAGCGGGAGCACAGATACGCAGTATTTT. Encoded protein: CASRASGSTDTQYF. The full variable domain, its missing parts supplied by reference TRBV9 and TRBJ2-3, is DSGVTQTPKHLITATGQRVTLRCSPRSGDLSVYWYQQSLDQGLQFLIQYYNGEERAKGNILERFSAQQFPDLHSELNLSSLELGDSALYFCASRASGSTDTQYFGPGTRLTVL.

This clone is labeled as large. The V call is TRBV15, the J call TRBJ2-7; D remains ambiguous. The V end was cut by 3 bases, the J end by 4 bases, with 16 bases between. CDR1 LNHNV and CDR2 YYDKDF come from the germline V gene (reference sequence). This CDR3 region has 15 residues. The CDR3 DNA is TGTGCCACCAGCAGCGGTCTCGCAGGAGAGTACGAGCAGTACTTC. Translated, it gives CATSSGLAGEYEQYF.

V and J are TRBV6-5 and TRBJ1-1; D might be TRBD1 (6 bases). This CDR3 is 15 amino acids long. Germline V lookup: CDR1 MNHEY, CDR2 SVGAGI. Trimming removed 0 bases at V and 5 bases at J, with 13 bases between. CDR3 DNA: TGTGCCAGCAGTTACTCCCAAGGGGGAGGGACTGAAGCTTTCTTT. Translation gives CASSYSQGGGTEAFF.

The chain joins TRBV7-3 to TRBJ2-3, with a possible D match to TRBD1 (5 bases). Germline V gene sequence: CDR1 SGHTA, CDR2 FQGTGA. With 5 bases removed from V and 4 bases from J, the gap between germline ends came to 10 bases. The CDR3 covers 13 residues. The CDR3 region is CASSSRQPDTQYF. The DNA of the CDR3 is TGTGCCAGCAGCAGCCGACAGCCAGATACGCAGTATTTT. Filled out from reference TRBV7-3 and TRBJ2-3, the complete variable domain reads GAGVSQTPSNKVTEKGKYVELRCDPISGHTALYWYRQSLGQGPEFLIYFQGTGAADDSGLPNDRFFAVRPEGSVSTLKIQRTERGDSAVYLCASSSRQPDTQYFGPGTRLTVL.

This clone was observed a single time. This rearrangement joins TRBV7-2 to TRBJ2-7; 7 bases are shared with TRBD1. Germline V lookup: CDR1 SGHTA, CDR2 FQGNSA. The CDR3 is 14 residues long. The V segment lost 1 base and the J segment 13 bases; nucleotides outside the gene matches: 13. As DNA, the CDR3 is TGTGCCAGCAGCTTAGAGGGACAGACCCCTCGGGATTACTTC. This gives the protein CASSLEGQTPRDYF.

The V and J genes are TRBV5-1 and TRBJ1-4; a weak D match, TRBD1 (5 bases). The ends were cut back, 0 bases at V and 4 bases at J, with 16 bases in the middle. CDR3 size: 17 residues. CDR1 and CDR2 (germline): SGHRS, YFSETQ. The CDR3 DNA reads as TGCGCCAGCAGCTTGGGGGGGACGGAGCCAGGTAATGAAAAACTGTTTTTT. Translating it yields CASSLGGTEPGNEKLFF.

The V and J genes are TRBV2 and TRBJ1-4; D not resolved. Germline lookup yields CDR1 SNHLY and CDR2 FYNNEI. The CDR3 is made up of 15 amino acids. Trimming pared 6 bases from V and 3 bases from J, leaving 14 bases between. In DNA form, the CDR3 reads TGTGCCAGCAGCCGCCCAGAGCTGGCTAATGAAAAACTGTTTTTT. Protein sequence: CASSRPELANEKLFF.

The chain is built from TRBV19 and TRBJ2-7; D is possibly TRBD1 or TRBD2 (6 bases each). From germline, CDR1 is LNHDA and CDR2 SQIVND (reference sequence). V was clipped by 11 bases and J by 1 base, with 12 bases between them. CDR3 length: 12 amino acids. CDR3 in amino acids: CAVRGPSYEQYF. The CDR3 DNA is TGTGCCGTACGGGGGCCGTCCTACGAGCAGTACTTC. The whole variable domain, filled in from reference TRBV19 and TRBJ2-7, reads DGGITQSPKYLFRKEGQNVTLSCEQNLNHDAMYWYRQDPGQGLRLIYYSQIVNDFQKGDIAEGYSVSREKKESFPLTVTSAQKNPTAFYLCAVRGPSYEQYFGPGTRLTVT.

This clone is medium-sized. The CDR3 loop is CASSLGQGGAYEQYF. CDR3 bases: TGTGCCAGCAGCTTGGGACAGGGTGGGGCTTACGAGCAGTACTTC. This chain links TRBV13 with TRBJ2-7; 9 bases agree with TRBD1. This CDR3 has 15 amino acids. V lost 3 bases, J lost 4 bases, and 7 bases stayed unmatched. Germline V gives CDR1 PRHDT, CDR2 FYEKMQ (reference sequence). The full variable domain, completed using reference TRBV13 and TRBJ2-7, is AAGVIQSPRHLIKEKRETATLKCYPIPRHDTVYWYQQGPGQDPQFLISFYEKMQSDKGSIPDRFSAQQFSDYHSELNMSSLELGDSALYFCASSLGQGGAYEQYFGPGTRLTVT.